This TCR beta chain came from a study of shared clonotypes between healthy human individuals. The data were produced by immunoSEQ multiplex PCR, yet TCRdb's version contains in-frame clones alone and is incomplete. The sample lists 700,000 or so clones, 60% to 80% occurring once. CDR1 is SGHAT, CDR2 FQDESV, per germline (reference sequence). Trimming removed 3 bases at V and 4 bases at J, with 9 bases between. The CDR3 loop spans 13 amino acids. The chain has TRBV11-1 and TRBJ2-5; D gene uncertain. This clonotype originated in a woman aged 25 to 39 in good health. The sequenced sample consisted of memory CD4+ T cells sorted from blood. Subset defined: CD45RA-negative fraction. The chain's CDR3 is CASSLDRRETQYF. CDR3 sequence (DNA): TGTGCCAGCAGCTTGGATAGGAGAGAGACCCAGTACTTC.